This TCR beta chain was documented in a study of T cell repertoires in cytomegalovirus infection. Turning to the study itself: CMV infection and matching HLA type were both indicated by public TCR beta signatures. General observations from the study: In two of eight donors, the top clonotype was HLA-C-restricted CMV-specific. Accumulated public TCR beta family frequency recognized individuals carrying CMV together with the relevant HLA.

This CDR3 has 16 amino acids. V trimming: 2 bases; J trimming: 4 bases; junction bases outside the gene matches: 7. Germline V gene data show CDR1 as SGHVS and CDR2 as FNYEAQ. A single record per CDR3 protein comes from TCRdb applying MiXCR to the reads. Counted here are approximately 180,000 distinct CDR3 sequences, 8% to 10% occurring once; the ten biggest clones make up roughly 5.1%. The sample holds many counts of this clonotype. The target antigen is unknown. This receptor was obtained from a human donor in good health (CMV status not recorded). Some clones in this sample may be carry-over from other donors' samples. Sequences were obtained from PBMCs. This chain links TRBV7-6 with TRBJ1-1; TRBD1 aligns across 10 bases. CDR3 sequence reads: CASSLTPDRGGTEAFF. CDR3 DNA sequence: TGTGCCAGCAGCTTAACCCCGGACAGGGGGGGCACTGAAGCTTTCTTT.